Reported below is one T cell receptor (beta chain). The antigen is undetermined. This record comes from a study of cytomegalovirus exposure and HLA in healthy donors. Study-wide points: A later analysis found first-cohort TCR clusters tended to co-occur in the approximately 110 validation repertoires. Specific recognition of CMV antigens was confirmed in vitro for a few chains (all CMV-associated).

CDR1 is KGHSH and CDR2 is LQKENI in the germline V gene. The CDR3 contains 14 residues. Trimming at V came to 3 bases and at J to 0 bases, leaving 1 base not matched to a gene. Libraries were prepared by immunoSEQ multiplex PCR; TCRdb keeps only in-frame clonotypes and omits some of them. The table shows 300,000 to 450,000 clones, with 80% to 90% occurring only once. The donors were members of the approximately 120-subject validation cohort (separate from the roughly 670-subject first cohort). The clonotype originates from a woman aged 18-30 years in good health and CMV-seronegative. The J gene is TRBJ1-1, the V gene TRBV18, with TRBD1 identical over 7 bases. The source material was PBMCs. The CDR3 DNA is TGTGCCAGCTCACCGCAGGGGGTGAACACTGAAGCTTTCTTT. This codes for CASSPQGVNTEAFF.